This TCR beta chain was observed in a study of cytomegalovirus exposure and HLA in healthy donors. Points from the study as a whole: Overall, 164 TCR beta chains were annotated as cytomegalovirus-associated.

Every donor was a healthy person donating bone marrow. J was trimmed by 4 bases and V by 5 bases; bases with no gene match: 15. Looked up from germline, CDR1 is LNHDA and CDR2 is SQIVND (reference sequence). The CDR3 runs 18 residues. Vbeta (60) and Jbeta (13) primers were used in the PCR. Authors' methods: Roughly 9.9 million shared chains were among the roughly 78 million unique TCR beta chains that a later analysis counted. Sequencing used immunoSEQ multiplex PCR; TCRdb keeps in-frame clones, though not all of them. The V and J calls and the clone size are those of that table, but D and trimming were determined from the DNA. Among around 160,000 clones listed, around 79% were seen once. As concerns this clone: Its antigen remains unidentified.

The receptor comes from a man aged 35-49 years in good health and CMV-seropositive. The rearrangement uses TRBV19 and TRBJ1-4; 8 bases align to TRBD1. The specimen was PBMCs. CDR3 residues: CASSDQGADASSNEKLFF. The CDR3 coding sequence is TGTGCCAGTAGTGACCAGGGGGCCGACGCCTCAAGTAATGAAAAACTGTTTTTT. Full variable domain (outside the CDR3, taken from reference TRBV19 and TRBJ1-4): DGGITQSPKYLFRKEGQNVTLSCEQNLNHDAMYWYRQDPGQGLRLIYYSQIVNDFQKGDIAEGYSVSREKKESFPLTVTSAQKNPTAFYLCASSDQGADASSNEKLFFGSGTQLSVL.